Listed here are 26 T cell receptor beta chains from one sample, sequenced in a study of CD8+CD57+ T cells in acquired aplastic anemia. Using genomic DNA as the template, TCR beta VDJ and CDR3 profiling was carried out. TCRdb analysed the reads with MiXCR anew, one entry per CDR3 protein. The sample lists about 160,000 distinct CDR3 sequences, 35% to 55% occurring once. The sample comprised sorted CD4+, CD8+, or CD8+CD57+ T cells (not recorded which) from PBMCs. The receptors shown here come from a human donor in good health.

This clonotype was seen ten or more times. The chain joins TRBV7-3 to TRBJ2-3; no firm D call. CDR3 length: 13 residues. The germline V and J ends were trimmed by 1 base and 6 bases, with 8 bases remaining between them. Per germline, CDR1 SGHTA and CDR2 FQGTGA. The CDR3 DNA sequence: TGTGCCAGCAGCTTAAATTCTAGGGATACGCAGTATTTT. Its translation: CASSLNSRDTQYF.

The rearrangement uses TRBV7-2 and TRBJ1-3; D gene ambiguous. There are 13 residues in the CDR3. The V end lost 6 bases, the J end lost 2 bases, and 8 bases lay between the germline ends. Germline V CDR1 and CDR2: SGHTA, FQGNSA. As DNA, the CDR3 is TGTGCCAGCAGTCCTATGGCTGGAAACACCATATATTTT. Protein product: CASSPMAGNTIYF.

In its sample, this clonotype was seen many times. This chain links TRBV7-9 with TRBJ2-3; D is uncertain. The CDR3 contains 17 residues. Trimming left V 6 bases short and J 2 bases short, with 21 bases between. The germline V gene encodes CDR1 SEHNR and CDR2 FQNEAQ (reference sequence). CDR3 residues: CASSLPPGPTDTDTQYF. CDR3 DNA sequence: TGTGCCAGCAGTCTCCCCCCCGGACCGACGGACACAGATACGCAGTATTTT. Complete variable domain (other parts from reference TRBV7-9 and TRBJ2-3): DTGVSQNPRHKITKRGQNVTFRCDPISEHNRLYWYRQTLGQGPEFLTYFQNEAQLEKSRLLSDRFSAERPKGSFSTLEIQRTEQGDSAMYLCASSLPPGPTDTDTQYFGPGTRLTVL.

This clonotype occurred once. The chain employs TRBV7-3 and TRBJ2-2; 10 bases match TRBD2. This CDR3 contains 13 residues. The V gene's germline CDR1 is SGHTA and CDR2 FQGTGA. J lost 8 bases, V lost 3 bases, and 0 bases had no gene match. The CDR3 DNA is TGTGCCAGCAGCTTTAGCGGGAGGGGGGAGCTGTTTTTT. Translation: CASSFSGRGELFF.

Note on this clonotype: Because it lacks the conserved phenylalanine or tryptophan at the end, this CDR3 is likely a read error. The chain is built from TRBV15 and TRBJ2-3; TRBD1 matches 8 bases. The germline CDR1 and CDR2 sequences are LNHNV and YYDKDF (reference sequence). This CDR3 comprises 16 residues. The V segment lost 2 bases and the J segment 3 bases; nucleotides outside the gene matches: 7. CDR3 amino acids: CATSRKTGDATDTQYL. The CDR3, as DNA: TGTGCCACCAGCAGAAAGACAGGGGATGCGACAGATACGCAGTATTTA.

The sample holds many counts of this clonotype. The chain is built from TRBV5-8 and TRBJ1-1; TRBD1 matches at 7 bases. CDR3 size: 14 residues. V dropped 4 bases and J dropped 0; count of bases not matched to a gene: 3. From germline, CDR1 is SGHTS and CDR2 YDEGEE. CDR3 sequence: CASSLRGLNTEAFF. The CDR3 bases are TGTGCCAGCAGCCTCAGGGGGTTGAACACTGAAGCTTTCTTT.

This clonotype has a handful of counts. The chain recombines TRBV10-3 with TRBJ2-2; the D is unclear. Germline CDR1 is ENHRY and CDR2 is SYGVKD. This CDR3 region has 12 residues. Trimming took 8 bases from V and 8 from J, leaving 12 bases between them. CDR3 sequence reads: CAIARYAGELFF. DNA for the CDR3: TGTGCCATCGCTAGATACGCTGGGGAGCTGTTTTTT.

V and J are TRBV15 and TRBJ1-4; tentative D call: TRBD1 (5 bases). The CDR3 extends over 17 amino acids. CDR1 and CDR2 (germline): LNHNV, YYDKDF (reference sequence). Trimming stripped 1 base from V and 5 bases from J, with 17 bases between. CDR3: CATSRGGAGANNEKLFF. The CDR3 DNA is TGTGCCACCAGCAGAGGAGGGGCGGGAGCGAACAATGAAAAACTGTTTTTT.

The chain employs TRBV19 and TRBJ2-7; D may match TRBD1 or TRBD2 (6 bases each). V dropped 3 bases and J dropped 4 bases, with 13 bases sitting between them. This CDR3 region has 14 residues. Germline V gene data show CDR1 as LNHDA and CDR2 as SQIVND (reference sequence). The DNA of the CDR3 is TGTGCCAGTAGTATTACTACAGGGAGGTACGAGCAGTACTTC. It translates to CASSITTGRYEQYF. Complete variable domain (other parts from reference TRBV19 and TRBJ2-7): DGGITQSPKYLFRKEGQNVTLSCEQNLNHDAMYWYRQDPGQGLRLIYYSQIVNDFQKGDIAEGYSVSREKKESFPLTVTSAQKNPTAFYLCASSITTGRYEQYFGPGTRLTVT.

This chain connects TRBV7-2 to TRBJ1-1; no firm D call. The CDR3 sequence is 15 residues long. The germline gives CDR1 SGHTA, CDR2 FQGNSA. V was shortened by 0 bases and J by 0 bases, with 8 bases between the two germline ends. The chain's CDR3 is CASSLAFRMNTEAFF. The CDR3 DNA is TGTGCCAGCAGCTTAGCATTCAGGATGAACACTGAAGCTTTCTTT.

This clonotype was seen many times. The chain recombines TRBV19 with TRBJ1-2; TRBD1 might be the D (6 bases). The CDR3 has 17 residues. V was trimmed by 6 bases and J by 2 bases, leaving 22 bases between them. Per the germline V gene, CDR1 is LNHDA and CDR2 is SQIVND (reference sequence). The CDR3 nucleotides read TGTGCCAGTAGCCACCCCCGGGGGCAGGCAAACAACTATGGCTACACCTTC. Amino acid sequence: CASSHPRGQANNYGYTF.

The CDR3 is CAISEEGSYNSPLHF. In DNA, the CDR3 is TGTGCCATCAGTGAGGAGGGCTCCTATAATTCACCCCTCCACTTT. This sequence joins TRBV10-3 and TRBJ1-6; D unresolved. The CDR3 is 15 residues long. Trimming shortened V by 2 bases and J by 0 bases, and 5 bases separated the two germline ends. Germline V gene lookup returns CDR1 ENHRY and CDR2 SYGVKD.

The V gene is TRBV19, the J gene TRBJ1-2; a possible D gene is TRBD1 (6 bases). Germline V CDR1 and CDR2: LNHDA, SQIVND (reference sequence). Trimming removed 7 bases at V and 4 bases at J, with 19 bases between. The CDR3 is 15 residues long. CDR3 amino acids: CASISPGAGGYGYTF. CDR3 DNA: TGTGCCAGTATTTCTCCGGGGGCAGGTGGCTATGGCTACACCTTC.

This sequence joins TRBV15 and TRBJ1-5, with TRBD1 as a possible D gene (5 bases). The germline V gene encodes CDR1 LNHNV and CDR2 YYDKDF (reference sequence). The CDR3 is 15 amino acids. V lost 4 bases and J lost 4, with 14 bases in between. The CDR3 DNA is TGTGCCACCAGCAACCATAGGGACGGTAATCAGCCCCAGCATTTT. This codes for CATSNHRDGNQPQHF.

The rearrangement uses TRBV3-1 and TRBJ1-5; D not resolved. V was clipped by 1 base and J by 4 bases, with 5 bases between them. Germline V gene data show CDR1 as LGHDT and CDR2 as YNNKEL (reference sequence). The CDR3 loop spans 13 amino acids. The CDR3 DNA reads TGTGCCAGCAGCCAAGCTGTGAATCAGCCCCAGCATTTT. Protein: CASSQAVNQPQHF.

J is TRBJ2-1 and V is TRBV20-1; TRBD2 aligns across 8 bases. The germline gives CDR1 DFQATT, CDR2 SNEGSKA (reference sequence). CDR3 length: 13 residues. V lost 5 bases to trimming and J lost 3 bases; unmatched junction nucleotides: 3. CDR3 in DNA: TGCAGTGCTGAGCGGGAGATCTACAATGAGCAGTTCTTC. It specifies CSAEREIYNEQFF.

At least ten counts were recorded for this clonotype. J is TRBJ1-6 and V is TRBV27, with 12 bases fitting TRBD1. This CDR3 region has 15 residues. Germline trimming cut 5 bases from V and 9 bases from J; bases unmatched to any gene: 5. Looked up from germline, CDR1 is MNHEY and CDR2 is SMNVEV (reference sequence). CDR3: CASSDRDRGLSPLHF. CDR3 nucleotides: TGTGCCAGCAGTGACCGGGACAGGGGGCTTTCACCCCTCCACTTT.

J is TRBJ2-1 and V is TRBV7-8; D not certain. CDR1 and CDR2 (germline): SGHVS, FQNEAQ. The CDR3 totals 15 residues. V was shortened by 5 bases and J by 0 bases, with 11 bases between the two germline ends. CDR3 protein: CASSEFGFSYNEQFF. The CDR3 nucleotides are TGTGCCAGCAGCGAATTCGGATTCTCCTACAATGAGCAGTTCTTC.

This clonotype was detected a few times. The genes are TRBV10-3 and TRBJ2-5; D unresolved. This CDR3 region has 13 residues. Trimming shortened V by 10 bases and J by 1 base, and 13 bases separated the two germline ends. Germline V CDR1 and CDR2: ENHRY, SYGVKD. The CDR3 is CATTDRTQETQYF. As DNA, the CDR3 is TGTGCCACTACGGATAGGACCCAAGAGACCCAGTACTTC.

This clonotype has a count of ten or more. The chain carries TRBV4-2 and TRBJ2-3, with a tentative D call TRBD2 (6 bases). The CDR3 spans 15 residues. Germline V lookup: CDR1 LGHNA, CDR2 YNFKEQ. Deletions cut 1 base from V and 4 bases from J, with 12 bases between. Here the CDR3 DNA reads TGTGCCAGCAGCCAAGCGGAGGGCCGCGCAGATACGCAGTATTTT. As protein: CASSQAEGRADTQYF.

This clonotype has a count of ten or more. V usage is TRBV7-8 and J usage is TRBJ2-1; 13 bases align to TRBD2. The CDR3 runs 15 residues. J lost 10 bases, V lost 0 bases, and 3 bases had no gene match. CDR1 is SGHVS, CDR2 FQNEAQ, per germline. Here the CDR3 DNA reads TGTGCCAGCAGCTTAGCGGGGACTAGCGGGGTCGAGCAGTTCTTC. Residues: CASSLAGTSGVEQFF.

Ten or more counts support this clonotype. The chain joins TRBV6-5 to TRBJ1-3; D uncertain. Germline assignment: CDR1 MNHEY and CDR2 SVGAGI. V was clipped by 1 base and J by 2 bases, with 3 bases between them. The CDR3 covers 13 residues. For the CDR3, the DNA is TGTGCCAGCAGTTACTACGCTGGAAACACCATATATTTT. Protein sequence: CASSYYAGNTIYF.

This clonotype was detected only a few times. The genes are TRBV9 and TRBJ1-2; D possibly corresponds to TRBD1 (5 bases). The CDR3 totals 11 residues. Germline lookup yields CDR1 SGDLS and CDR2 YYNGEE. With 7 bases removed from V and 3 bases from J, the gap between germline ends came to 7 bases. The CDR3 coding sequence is TGTGCCAGCGGGACGGACTATGGCTACACCTTC. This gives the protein CASGTDYGYTF.

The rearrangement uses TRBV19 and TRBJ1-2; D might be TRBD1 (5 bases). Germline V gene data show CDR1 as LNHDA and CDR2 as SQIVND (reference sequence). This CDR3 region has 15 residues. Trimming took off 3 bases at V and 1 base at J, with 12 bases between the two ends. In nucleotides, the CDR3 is TGTGCCAGTAGTATTCAGGACACCGGTAACTATGGCTACACCTTC. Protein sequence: CASSIQDTGNYGYTF.

CDR3: CASSLVLGSGGFQETQYF. In nucleotides, the CDR3 is TGTGCCAGCAGCTTAGTACTCGGTAGCGGGGGGTTTCAAGAGACCCAGTACTTC. This sequence joins TRBV11-1 and TRBJ2-5; TRBD2 aligns across 10 bases. This CDR3 has 18 residues. CDR1 SGHAT and CDR2 FQDESV come from the germline V gene (reference sequence). V shed 1 base and J 2 bases; nucleotides not matched to a gene: 10. Full variable domain (missing parts from reference TRBV11-1 and TRBJ2-5): EAEVAQSPRYKITEKSQAVAFWCDPISGHATLYWYRQILGQGPELLVQFQDESVVDDSQLPKDRFSAERLKGVDSTLKIQPAELGDSAMYLCASSLVLGSGGFQETQYFGPGTRLLVL.

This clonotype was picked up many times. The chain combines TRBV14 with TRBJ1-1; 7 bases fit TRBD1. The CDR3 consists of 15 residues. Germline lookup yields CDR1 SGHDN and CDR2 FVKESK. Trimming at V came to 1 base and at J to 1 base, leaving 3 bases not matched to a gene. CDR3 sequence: CASSQVTGKNTEAFF. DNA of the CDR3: TGTGCCAGCAGCCAAGTGACAGGGAAGAACACTGAAGCTTTCTTT. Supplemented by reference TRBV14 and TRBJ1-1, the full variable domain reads EAGVTQFPSHSVIEKGQTVTLRCDPISGHDNLYWYRRVMGKEIKFLLHFVKESKQDESGMPNNRFLAERTGGTYSTLKVQPAELEDSGVYFCASSQVTGKNTEAFFGQGTRLTVV.